The text below deals with one TCR beta chain. TCRdb keeps only in-frame clones here, not all; method: immunoSEQ multiplex PCR. Among 250,000 to 350,000 clones, about 92% were seen once, and the ten largest hold around 2.5%. V shed 3 bases, J shed 14 bases, and the junction held 6 bases outside the gene matches. This CDR3 comprises 13 residues. Looked up from germline, CDR1 is ENHRY and CDR2 is SYGVKD. These data belong to a study of blood T cell repertoires in COVID-19. Study background: PBMCs, B-cell-depleted T cells, or T cells were the source of the cDNA or gDNA that made up the material.

Sequenced sample: PBMCs or T cells enriched from blood (not recorded which). This sequence originates from a man in his 60s who had recovered from COVID-19. The genes are TRBV10-3 and TRBJ2-3, with TRBD2 matching 12 bases. This chain's CDR3 is CAISDGLAGGWYF. CDR3 sequence (DNA): TGTGCCATCAGTGACGGCCTAGCGGGAGGGTGGTATTTT.